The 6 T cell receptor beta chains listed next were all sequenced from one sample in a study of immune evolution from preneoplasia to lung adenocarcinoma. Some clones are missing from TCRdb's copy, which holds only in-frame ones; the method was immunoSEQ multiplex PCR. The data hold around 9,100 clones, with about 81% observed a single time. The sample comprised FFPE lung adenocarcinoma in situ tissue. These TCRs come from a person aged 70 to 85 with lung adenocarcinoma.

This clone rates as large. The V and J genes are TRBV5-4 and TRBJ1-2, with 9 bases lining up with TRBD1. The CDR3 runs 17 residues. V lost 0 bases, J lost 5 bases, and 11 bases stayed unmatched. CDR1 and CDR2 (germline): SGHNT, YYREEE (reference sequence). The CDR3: CASSLVSRTGAKYGYTF. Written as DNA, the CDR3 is TGTGCCAGCAGCTTGGTTTCTCGGACAGGGGCGAAATATGGCTACACCTTC.

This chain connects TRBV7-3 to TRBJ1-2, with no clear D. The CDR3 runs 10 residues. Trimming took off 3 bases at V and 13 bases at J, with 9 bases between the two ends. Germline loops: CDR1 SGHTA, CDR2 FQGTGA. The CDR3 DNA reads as TGTGCCAGCAGCTTCCCGAGAATCACCTTC. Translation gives CASSFPRITF.

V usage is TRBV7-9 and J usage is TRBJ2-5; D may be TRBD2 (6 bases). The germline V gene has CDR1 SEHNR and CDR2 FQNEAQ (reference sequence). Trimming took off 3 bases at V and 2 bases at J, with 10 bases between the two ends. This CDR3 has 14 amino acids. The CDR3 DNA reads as TGTGCCAGCAGCTTCCTGGGGGGTCAAGAGACCCAGTACTTC. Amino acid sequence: CASSFLGGQETQYF.

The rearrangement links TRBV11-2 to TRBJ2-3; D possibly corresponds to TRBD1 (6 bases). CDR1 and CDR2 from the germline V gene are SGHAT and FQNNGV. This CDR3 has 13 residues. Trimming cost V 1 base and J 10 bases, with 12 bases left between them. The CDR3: CASSLVRGSPQYF. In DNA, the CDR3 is TGTGCCAGCAGCTTAGTCAGGGGCTCGCCGCAGTATTTT.

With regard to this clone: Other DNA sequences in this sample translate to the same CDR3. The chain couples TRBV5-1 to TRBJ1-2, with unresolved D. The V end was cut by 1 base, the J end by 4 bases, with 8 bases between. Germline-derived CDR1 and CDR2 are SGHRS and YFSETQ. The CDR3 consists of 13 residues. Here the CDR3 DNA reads TGCGCCAGCAGCTTGCCCCCTAGCTATGGCTACACCTTC. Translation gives CASSLPPSYGYTF.

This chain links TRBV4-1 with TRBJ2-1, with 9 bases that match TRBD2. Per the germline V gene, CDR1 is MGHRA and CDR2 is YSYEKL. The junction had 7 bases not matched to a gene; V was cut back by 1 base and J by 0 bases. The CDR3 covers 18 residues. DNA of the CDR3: TGCGCCAGCAGCCAAGCCCTGCGTAGCGGGGGCTCCTACAATGAGCAGTTCTTC. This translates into CASSQALRSGGSYNEQFF.